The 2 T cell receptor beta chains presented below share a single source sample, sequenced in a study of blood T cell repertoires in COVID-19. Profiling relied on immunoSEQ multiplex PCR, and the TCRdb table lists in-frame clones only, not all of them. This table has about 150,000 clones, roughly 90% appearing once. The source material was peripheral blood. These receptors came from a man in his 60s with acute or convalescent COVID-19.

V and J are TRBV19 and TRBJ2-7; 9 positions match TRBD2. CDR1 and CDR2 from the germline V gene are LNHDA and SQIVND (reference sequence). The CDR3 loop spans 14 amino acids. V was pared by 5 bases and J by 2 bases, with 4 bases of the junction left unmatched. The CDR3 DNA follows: TGTGCCAGTAGTCCCAGCGGGGGGACCTACGAGCAGTACTTC. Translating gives CASSPSGGTYEQYF. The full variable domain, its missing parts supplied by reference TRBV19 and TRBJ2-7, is DGGITQSPKYLFRKEGQNVTLSCEQNLNHDAMYWYRQDPGQGLRLIYYSQIVNDFQKGDIAEGYSVSREKKESFPLTVTSAQKNPTAFYLCASSPSGGTYEQYFGPGTRLTVT.

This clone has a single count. CDR3 DNA: TGTGCCAGTTCGAGCGGGGGGCTTGGACCCCTCCACTTT. Translating it yields CASSSGGLGPLHF. The rearrangement joins TRBV5-4 to TRBJ1-6; tentative D call: TRBD1 (6 bases). The germline V and J ends were trimmed by 8 bases and 12 bases, with 18 bases remaining between them. Germline V CDR1 and CDR2: SGHNT, YYREEE (reference sequence). CDR3 length: 13 amino acids.